These 24 T cell receptor beta chains originate from one sample sequenced in a study of blood T cells in healthy people across ages. Then a second PCR, running about 6 to 11 cycles, was carried out with a sample-barcoded 5' primer and a J-beta primer mix. TCRdb processed the 5' RACE reads anew with MiXCR; each CDR3 protein has one entry. Of about 680,000 distinct CDR3 sequences in the sample, approximately 50% were seen once. Sequenced sample: blood. The receptors come from an older woman in good health.

The V call is TRBV18, the J call TRBJ2-3; no clear D. Deletions cut 3 bases from V and 0 bases from J, with 10 bases between. This CDR3 has 15 residues. Germline lookup yields CDR1 KGHSH and CDR2 LQKENI. As DNA, the CDR3 is TGTGCCAGCTCACCCAACCGCACTAGCACAGATACGCAGTATTTT. Translated: CASSPNRTSTDTQYF.

There are a few counts of this clonotype. The gene calls are TRBV4-3 and TRBJ2-7, with 9 bases lining up with TRBD2. This CDR3 comprises 16 residues. Looked up from germline, CDR1 is LGHNA and CDR2 is YSLEER. Unmatched junction bases numbered 3, after V lost 0 bases and J lost 0 bases. The CDR3 protein is CASSQDVTSGSYEQYF. DNA for the CDR3: TGCGCCAGCAGCCAAGATGTGACTAGCGGCTCCTACGAGCAGTACTTC.

J is TRBJ2-2 and V is TRBV24-1; 8 bases match TRBD1. V lost 4 bases, J lost 3 bases, and 6 bases stayed unmatched. This CDR3 comprises 16 residues. CDR1 is KGHDR, CDR2 SFDVKD, per germline. The CDR3 loop reads CATSENRGKDTGELFF. The CDR3, as DNA: TGTGCCACCAGTGAAAACAGGGGGAAAGACACCGGGGAGCTGTTTTTT.

The chain uses TRBV4-3 and TRBJ1-4, with D possibly TRBD1 on 6 matching bases. V lost 0 bases and J lost 4, with 15 bases in between. The germline V gene has CDR1 LGHNA and CDR2 YSLEER. The CDR3 spans 17 residues. The CDR3 loop is CASSQDQGQGLNEKLFF. The CDR3 bases are TGCGCCAGCAGCCAAGATCAGGGGCAGGGACTTAATGAAAAACTGTTTTTT.

V usage is TRBV21-1 and J usage is TRBJ2-3; the table assigns TRBD2, which was not confirmed against the DNA. TRBV21-1 is reported as a pseudogene. The CDR3 consists of 16 residues. The CDR3 loop is CASSKVSSGSTDTQYF. CDR3 DNA: TGTGCCAGCAGCAAAGTCTCCAGCGGGAGTACAGATACGCAGTATTTT.

The V gene is TRBV20-1, the J gene TRBJ2-2; 13 nucleotides align to TRBD2. The CDR3 covers 16 residues. CDR1 is DFQATT, CDR2 SNEGSKA, per germline (reference sequence). Losses at the gene ends were 6 bases for V and 1 base for J; bases not matched to a gene: 5. The DNA for the CDR3 is TGCAGTGCCCGGACTAGCGGGAGATTGAACACCGGGGAGCTGTTTTTT. Translated, it gives CSARTSGRLNTGELFF.

This clonotype showed up just a few times. V gene TRBV4-2 combines with J gene TRBJ2-1, with 9 bases aligning to TRBD1. J gave up 2 bases and V 2 bases, and 7 bases lay outside the gene matches. The germline gives CDR1 LGHNA, CDR2 YNFKEQ. The CDR3 consists of 17 residues. The CDR3 region has the DNA TGTGCCAGCAGCCAACTCCAAGACAGGGGGGCCTACAATGAGCAGTTCTTC. This encodes CASSQLQDRGAYNEQFF.

On this clonotype: With a much larger clone just one base away, this may be a read error. The chain joins TRBV29-1 to TRBJ1-2; possible D gene TRBD1, 5 bases. The germline V gene encodes CDR1 SQVTM and CDR2 ANQGSEA. V was clipped by 4 bases and J by 7 bases, with 13 bases between them. This CDR3 has 12 amino acids. CDR3 loop: CSVGAGLSGYTF. CDR3 DNA: TGCAGCGTTGGCGCGGGACTGAGTGGCTACACCTTC.

The chain carries TRBV7-2 and TRBJ2-1; unclear D gene. The ends were cut back, 2 bases at V and 0 bases at J, with 5 bases in the middle. This CDR3 spans 14 amino acids. Germline V gives CDR1 SGHTA, CDR2 FQGNSA. CDR3 nucleotide sequence: TGTGCCAGCAGCTTAAAAACCTCCTACAATGAGCAGTTCTTC. Its translation: CASSLKTSYNEQFF.

This clonotype was picked up a small number of times. The V and J genes are TRBV20-1 and TRBJ2-7, with D maybe TRBD2 (5 bases). Looked up from germline, CDR1 is DFQATT and CDR2 is SNEGSKA (reference sequence). The CDR3 is made up of 14 amino acids. With 5 bases removed from V and 3 bases from J, the gap between germline ends came to 17 bases. The CDR3 coding sequence is TGCAGTGCTGGGGATGGACTTCGTGACTACGAGCAGTACTTC. This sequence encodes CSAGDGLRDYEQYF.

This clonotype has just a few counts. The rearrangement joins TRBV5-1 to TRBJ2-5, with 7 positions matching TRBD2. The V and J ends lost 1 base and 2 bases, in that order; junction bases with no gene match: 8. The CDR3 is 16 amino acids. From germline, CDR1 is SGHRS and CDR2 YFSETQ. The CDR3 loop reads CASSLRVASGQETQYF. The CDR3 nucleotides read TGCGCCAGCAGCTTGAGGGTGGCTAGCGGACAAGAGACCCAGTACTTC.

This chain connects TRBV20-1 to TRBJ1-2; D not certain. The CDR3 has 12 residues. Germline V gene data show CDR1 as DFQATT and CDR2 as SNEGSKA (reference sequence). V lost 6 bases to trimming and J lost 5 bases, with 13 bases between them. The CDR3 sequence is CSAKGLGYGYTF. The DNA of the CDR3 is TGCAGTGCCAAGGGCCTTGGGTATGGCTACACCTTC.

The V call is TRBV5-1, the J call TRBJ1-2; TRBD1 agrees at 7 bases. CDR1 SGHRS and CDR2 YFSETQ come from the germline V gene. This CDR3 is built from 15 residues. V shed 4 bases and J 1 base; nucleotides not matched to a gene: 7. CDR3 DNA: TGCGCCAGCAGCCAAGCAGGGGGGTTTAACTATGGCTACACCTTC. It yields the protein CASSQAGGFNYGYTF.

The chain employs TRBV12-3 or TRBV12-4 and TRBJ1-5; a possible D gene is TRBD1 (5 bases). V lost 2 bases and J lost 7, with 15 bases in between. The CDR3 totals 15 residues. The CDR3 nucleotides read TGTGCCAGCAGTTTACGCCTTACAGGAATGCAGCCCCAGCATTTT. Translating gives CASSLRLTGMQPQHF.

The table lists this clonotype with a few counts. This sequence joins TRBV28 and TRBJ2-5; TRBD2 matches 7 bases. The CDR3 loop spans 14 amino acids. CDR1 and CDR2 from the germline V gene are MDHEN and SYDVKM. V lost 2 bases, J lost 11 bases, and 11 bases stayed unmatched. In DNA, the CDR3 is TGTGCCAGCAGTTTAAGGGGACTACTCAATGAGCAGTACTTC. Encoded protein: CASSLRGLLNEQYF.

This chain uses TRBV20-1 with TRBJ2-4, with TRBD2 identical over 10 bases. The assigned J gene may be wrong: the sequence end matches TRBJ2-7 better. The germline CDR1 and CDR2 sequences are DFQATT and SNEGSKA (reference sequence). This CDR3 spans 14 amino acids. DNA of the CDR3: TGCAGTGCCGTCAGGACTAGCGGCACCTACGAGCAGTACTTC. It specifies CSAVRTSGTYEQYF.

Regarding this clonotype: A read error may produce the germline difference seen at one junction end. V usage is TRBV15 and J usage is TRBJ1-2; TRBD1 might be the D (5 bases). The CDR3 extends over 15 amino acids. Germline assignment: CDR1 LNHNV and CDR2 YYDKDF (reference sequence). The CDR3 sequence is CATSGEERDRDGYTF. The CDR3, as DNA: TGTGCCACCAGCGGAGAGGAGCGGGACCGGGATGGCTACACCTTC.

This chain links TRBV7-9 with TRBJ2-1; D unresolved. Deletions cut 3 bases from V and 5 bases from J, with 11 bases between. The CDR3 consists of 14 residues. CDR1 is SEHNR and CDR2 is FQNEAQ in the germline V gene (reference sequence). The CDR3 DNA is TGTGCCAGCAGCTTCCAGAGAGACAACAATGAGCAGTTCTTC. It is translated as CASSFQRDNNEQFF.

This clonotype occurred once. The junction departs from the called germline gene at one end, perhaps through a read error. The chain carries TRBV2 and TRBJ2-7; D unresolved. The CDR3 is made up of 14 amino acids. Germline loops: CDR1 SNHLY, CDR2 FYNNEI. Here the CDR3 DNA reads TGTGCCAGCAAGGAGCGCCCCAGCTCCTACGGGCAGTACTTC. It encodes CASKERPSSYGQYF.

The chain couples TRBV2 to TRBJ2-3; TRBD1 agrees at 9 bases. V shed 1 base, J shed 7 bases, and the junction held 9 bases outside the gene matches. Per the germline V gene, CDR1 is SNHLY and CDR2 is FYNNEI. There are 16 residues in the CDR3. The CDR3 DNA sequence: TGTGCCAGCAGTGAAGACAGGGGGCGCGGCTCAAATACGCAGTATTTT. This gives the protein CASSEDRGRGSNTQYF.

The V and J genes are TRBV20-1 and TRBJ2-1; perhaps TRBD1 as D (6 bases). The V gene lost 1 base and the J gene lost 0 bases, with 13 bases spanning the gap. The CDR3 is 16 amino acids. Germline lookup yields CDR1 DFQATT and CDR2 SNEGSKA (reference sequence). The CDR3 loop reads CSARGGQFSSYNEQFF. In DNA, the CDR3 is TGCAGTGCTAGAGGCGGACAGTTTAGCTCCTACAATGAGCAGTTCTTC.

The chain has TRBV11-1 and TRBJ2-1; D possibly corresponds to TRBD2 (5 bases). This CDR3 spans 17 amino acids. With 1 base removed from V and 0 bases from J, the gap between germline ends came to 13 bases. Germline V gene lookup returns CDR1 SGHAT and CDR2 FQDESV (reference sequence). The CDR3 loop is CASSLVKDYYSYNEQFF. Written as DNA, the CDR3 is TGTGCCAGCAGCTTAGTGAAAGACTATTACTCCTACAATGAGCAGTTCTTC. Complete variable domain (other parts from reference TRBV11-1 and TRBJ2-1): EAEVAQSPRYKITEKSQAVAFWCDPISGHATLYWYRQILGQGPELLVQFQDESVVDDSQLPKDRFSAERLKGVDSTLKIQPAELGDSAMYLCASSLVKDYYSYNEQFFGPGTRLTVL.

This clonotype was seen just once. This chain connects TRBV20-1 to TRBJ2-2; 10 bases match TRBD2. Per germline, CDR1 DFQATT and CDR2 SNEGSKA (reference sequence). Germline trimming cut 7 bases from V and 6 bases from J; bases unmatched to any gene: 5. This CDR3 contains 13 residues. In DNA, the CDR3 is TGCAGTGTTACTAGCGGGAAATCCGGGGAGCTGTTTTTT. Its protein product is CSVTSGKSGELFF.

There are a few counts of this clonotype. The CDR3 sequence is CASRRDFTDTQYF. DNA of the CDR3: TGTGCCAGCAGGAGGGATTTCACAGATACGCAGTATTTT. The J gene is TRBJ2-3, the V gene TRBV2; weak D call: TRBD2 (5 bases). From germline, CDR1 is SNHLY and CDR2 FYNNEI. The length of the CDR3 is 13 residues. V dropped 6 bases and J dropped 2 bases, with 9 bases sitting between them.